The present TCR beta chain was sequenced within a study of blood T cell repertoires in COVID-19 (dated by TCRdb to the early 2020s). With respect to the entire study: Collaborator samples came from the United States, Italy and Spain and covered acute and convalescent phases of COVID-19. The prospective study material was composed of cDNA or gDNA derived from T cells, B-cell-depleted T cells, or PBMCs. Deeply sampled blood TCRbeta repertoires from subjects exposed to, actively infected with, or recovered from COVID-19 were included in the dataset. A freely available public database, intended as a resource for researchers studying the immune response to SARS-CoV-2, is where the repertoires were released. Samples were obtained from the ongoing ImmuneRACE study (first 160 participants) and from roughly 1,300 subjects provided by 6 global collaborators. The sample metadata nearly always contained a de-identified subject ID, COVID-19 status, age in years and sex. Where available, HLA class I and class II types were obtained from metadata supplied by the sample provider rather than from assay-based typing. Here is what the overall study found, with its caveats: The amount of clinical and demographic metadata varied by source and participant and was provided uncurated.

The immunoSEQ Assay, a bias-controlled multiplex PCR, was used to amplify TCRbeta CDR3 regions from genomic DNA. The original pipeline was this. Nucleated cell counts per sample were estimated from amplification of reference gene primers within the assay. To quantify the absolute abundance of each unique TCRbeta CDR3 rearrangement, sequence reads were collapsed and filtered. Productive Simpson clonality was computed per sample as the square root of Simpson's diversity index over productive rearrangements. TCRdb re-hosts the immuneACCESS table, in-frame sequences only. Its copies lack some clones; in the studies checked, an unresolved V gene accounts for under half of them, and the cause for the rest is not known. V and J calls and clone size come straight from that table; D and trimming were deduced from the DNA. The sample includes about 36,000 clones, with about three quarters observed a single time. Of the sample, less than 2.5% falls within the top ten clones.

Collaborating institutions collected whole blood in K2EDTA tubes following their own protocols. For TCRbeta analysis, collaborators shipped samples in one of three forms: frozen whole blood, isolated PBMCs, or DNA extracted from either of those sample types. A distance of 10 bases separates the germline ends of V and J, which lose 2 bases and 3 bases respectively. The CDR3 runs 14 amino acids, cysteine and phenylalanine included. The entry retains the CDR3 DNA only, 42 bases that are in frame from base 1. The germline V gene sets CDR1 to KGHSH and CDR2 to LQKENI. Of note for this clone: Its target antigen remains unknown. The record has no base qualities; no much larger clone is one base away.

The sequence was collected from a man in his sixties with active COVID-19. The receptor chain draws on TRBV18 and TRBJ1-2, with a weak D call of TRBD1 (5 bases match). Sequenced sample: peripheral blood. CDR3 region: CASSPDSRDYGYTF. The base sequence is TGTGCCAGCTCACCAGACAGTAGAGACTATGGCTACACCTTC.